These T cell receptor beta chains were read from a single sample in a study of control samples from healthy donors and cancer patients. Method: immunoSEQ multiplex PCR; TCRdb's copy keeps in-frame clones and lacks some. The data hold roughly 130,000 clones, with about 95% observed a single time. The sample comprised blood. These receptors all come from a young man in good health. Both conserved end residues are part of each CDR3. D genes are given only for firm matches. Clone size is given for some rows only: seen once, a few or many times, or a class if the clone is expanded.

TRBV27	-	TRBJ2-7	-	CASSFDNSYEQYF	TGTGCCAGCAGTTTCGACAACTCCTACGAGCAGTACTTC
TRBV5-3	-	TRBJ2-2	-	CARSLRWQGGTGELFF	TGTGCCAGAAGCTTGAGGTGGCAGGGAGGCACCGGGGAGCTGTTTTTT
TRBV10-3	-	TRBJ1-3	-	CAISEGREAGNTIYF	TGTGCCATCAGTGAGGGGCGGGAGGCTGGAAACACCATATATTTT
TRBV11-2	-	TRBJ1-4	-	CASSLSGQGLGNEKLFF	TGTGCCAGCAGCTTATCGGGGCAGGGCCTGGGGAATGAAAAACTGTTTTTT
TRBV4-1	TRBD2	TRBJ2-3	-	CASSQEASGGTDTQYF	TGCGCCAGCAGCCAAGAGGCTAGCGGGGGGACAGATACGCAGTATTTT
TRBV5-1	TRBD1	TRBJ2-2	-	CASSSLQGASGELFF	TGCGCCAGCAGCTCACTCCAGGGGGCGTCCGGGGAGCTGTTTTTT
TRBV6-1	-	TRBJ1-2	-	CASSEKGSYGYTF	TGTGCCAGCAGTGAGAAGGGGTCCTATGGCTACACCTTC
TRBV7-9	-	TRBJ2-3	-	CASTLGEGAANTDTQYF	TGTGCCAGCACCCTTGGGGAGGGGGCAGCGAACACAGATACGCAGTATTTT
TRBV11-2	-	TRBJ2-3	-	CASSLAGNAGDPQYF	TGTGCCAGCAGCCTAGCCGGTAATGCTGGTGATCCGCAGTATTTT
TRBV5-5	TRBD1	TRBJ1-4	-	CASSPRSDRVDEKLFF	TGTGCCAGCAGCCCGCGATCGGACAGGGTAGACGAAAAACTGTTTTTT
TRBV11-2	-	TRBJ1-1	-	CASSLGLSGTEAFF	TGTGCCAGCAGCTTAGGATTATCAGGCACTGAAGCTTTCTTT
TRBV7-9	-	TRBJ2-7	-	CASSNSYEQYF	TGTGCCAGCAGCAACTCCTACGAGCAGTACTTC
TRBV10-1	-	TRBJ1-5	-	CAGMPPQHF	TGCGCCGGCATGCCGCCCCAGCATTTT
TRBV28	TRBD1	TRBJ1-2	-	CASSESDRDYGYTF	TGTGCCAGCAGTGAATCGGACAGGGACTATGGCTACACCTTC
TRBV2	TRBD1	TRBJ1-5	few	CASSGPTGGGQPQHF	TGTGCCAGCAGTGGACCGACAGGGGGCGGTCAGCCCCAGCATTTT
TRBV28	-	TRBJ2-3	-	CASSYGLAHFADTQYF	TGTGCCAGCAGTTACGGGCTAGCGCATTTCGCAGATACGCAGTATTTT
TRBV5-4	TRBD1	TRBJ2-2	-	CASSLEGAQTNTGELFF	TGTGCCAGCAGCTTGGAGGGGGCTCAGACGAACACCGGGGAGCTGTTTTTT
TRBV6-5	TRBD1	TRBJ2-7	-	CASRFRRDRGYEQYF	TGTGCCAGCAGATTTCGCCGGGACAGGGGCTACGAGCAGTACTTC
TRBV7-8	-	TRBJ1-1	-	CASSVRIGITEAFF	TGTGCCAGCAGCGTCAGAATCGGGATCACTGAAGCTTTCTTT
TRBV4-1	TRBD2	TRBJ2-2	-	CASSQDWGTSGGKNTGELFF	TGCGCCAGCAGCCAAGATTGGGGGACTAGCGGGGGAAAGAACACCGGGGAGCTGTTTTTT
TRBV7-2	TRBD1	TRBJ1-1	-	CASSLGTGGFTEAFF	TGTGCCAGCAGCTTGGGGACAGGGGGTTTCACTGAAGCTTTCTTT
TRBV10-3	TRBD1	TRBJ1-2	once	CAISFLSVLFPGRDRGSLDYGYTF	TGTGCCATCAGTTTCCTTAGTGTTCTGTTTCCCGGCCGGGACAGGGGGTCACTAGACTATGGCTACACCTTC
TRBV28	-	TRBJ1-2	once	CASSQPGSLNYGYTF	TGTGCCAGCAGCCAACCGGGCAGCCTTAACTATGGCTACACCTTC
TRBV25-1	TRBD1	TRBJ1-2	-	CASSESDRAAYGYTF	TGTGCCAGCAGTGAGTCCGACAGGGCGGCCTATGGCTACACCTTC